Here is one TCR beta chain with its context. Its antigen is unidentified. The CDR3 covers 15 residues. Trimming took 2 bases from V and 0 from J, leaving 10 bases between them. The germline CDR1 and CDR2 sequences are LGHNA and YNFKEQ. The sample comes from a study of T cells in lung cancer brain metastases. Looking at the study overall: Tobacco use history was present in about 85% of the roughly 20 patients, median approximately 40 pack-years. Median interval between primary and brain metastasis samples was 300 to 450 days. Study-wide results and caveats: Fragmented FFPE DNA may have left the infiltrating repertoire incompletely captured.

Marked H&E slides guided macrodissection of tumor areas from four or five unstained, deparaffinized about 10 um sections. Some clones are missing from TCRdb's copy, which holds only in-frame ones; the method was immunoSEQ multiplex PCR. The repertoire consists of some 5,100 clones, with 70% to 90% occurring once and the leading ten covering about 4%. V usage is TRBV4-2 and J usage is TRBJ1-1; the D is unclear. This receptor was taken from a man in his 70s with non-small cell lung cancer. The sequencing sample was made of tumor tissue from the primary lung tumor. The CDR3 nucleotides read TGTGCCAGCAGCCAATTAGCACAGATGAACACTGAAGCTTTCTTT. It translates to CASSQLAQMNTEAFF.